The next 32 T cell receptor beta chains were all read from a single sample in a study of T-cell reconstitution after alpha-beta-depleted transplantation in children. Researchers prepared the TCRbeta library using unique molecular identifiers, the study reports. TCRdb re-called the PCR reads through MiXCR, storing one row per CDR3 protein. The table shows roughly 100,000 distinct CDR3 sequences, with under 7% occurring only once. This specimen was PBMCs, mostly from graft donor cells, taken 60 days after TCRalphabeta/CD19-depleted stem cell transplant. These receptors originate from a female patient aged 2-10 years who had a stem cell transplant for Fanconi anemia, so the T cells may come from the graft donor.

This clonotype was found many times. J is TRBJ2-3 and V is TRBV15; 13 bases map to TRBD2. The CDR3 contains 18 residues. Germline lookup yields CDR1 LNHNV and CDR2 YYDKDF (reference sequence). Trimming cost V 0 bases and J 2 bases; bases outside gene matches: 5. The CDR3 DNA reads as TGTGCCACCAGCAGAGATGGACTAGCGGGGGCCCTCACAGATACGCAGTATTTT. Translation: CATSRDGLAGALTDTQYF.

This chain links TRBV28 with TRBJ2-5; 7 bases are shared with TRBD1. The trim removed 3 bases at V and 5 bases at J, leaving 24 bases unmatched. The CDR3 has 20 amino acids. Germline lookup yields CDR1 MDHEN and CDR2 SYDVKM. The CDR3 loop reads CASSFSAVQGVWAEWETQYF. The CDR3 region has the DNA TGTGCCAGCAGTTTCTCGGCCGTGCAGGGGGTTTGGGCAGAATGGGAGACCCAGTACTTC.

The chain combines TRBV28 with TRBJ1-6, with a possible D match to TRBD1 (5 bases). The CDR3 totals 15 residues. Germline V gene sequence: CDR1 MDHEN, CDR2 SYDVKM. With 2 bases removed from V and 8 bases from J, the gap between germline ends came to 13 bases. The CDR3 spells CASSLEGANYSPLHF. In DNA, the CDR3 is TGTGCCAGCAGTTTAGAAGGGGCGAATTATTCACCCCTCCACTTT.

This clonotype was detected many times. V is TRBV14 and J is TRBJ2-1, with D possibly being TRBD2 (6 bases). The germline V and J ends were trimmed by 1 base and 0 bases, with 10 bases remaining between them. The CDR3 length is 16 residues. Germline values: CDR1 SGHDN, CDR2 FVKESK. This chain's CDR3 is CASSQVAGSSYNEQFF. CDR3 in DNA: TGTGCCAGCAGCCAAGTTGCGGGGTCCTCCTACAATGAGCAGTTCTTC.

This clonotype was counted a few times. The gene calls are TRBV4-2 and TRBJ2-5, with D tentatively TRBD1 or TRBD2 (6 bases each). The germline V gene encodes CDR1 LGHNA and CDR2 YNFKEQ. V dropped 8 bases and J dropped 4 bases, with 32 bases sitting between them. The CDR3 is 19 amino acids. The CDR3, as DNA: TGTGCCAGCTATGGGTCCGAGGGAGGAGGGGGACAAGGAGGAGAGACCCAGTACTTC. Its protein is CASYGSEGGGGQGGETQYF.

The J gene is TRBJ2-7, the V gene TRBV5-6; D is undetermined. Trimming shortened V by 3 bases and J by 3 bases, and 19 bases separated the two germline ends. The CDR3 loop spans 16 amino acids. Germline V CDR1 and CDR2: SGHDT, YYEEEE. CDR3 in amino acids: CASSWGSGRRDYEQYF. The CDR3 bases are TGTGCCAGCAGCTGGGGTTCGGGCCGGCGTGACTACGAGCAGTACTTC.

Many counts were recorded for this clonotype. The chain links TRBV29-1 to TRBJ1-1; D is uncertain. The V gene's germline CDR1 is SQVTM and CDR2 ANQGSEA. V lost 3 bases, J lost 0 bases, and 11 bases lay in between. CDR3 length equals 14 residues. This CDR3 reads CSVDSYPMNTEAFF. CDR3 in DNA: TGCAGCGTTGACAGTTACCCTATGAACACTGAAGCTTTCTTT.

V is TRBV11-3 and J is TRBJ2-2; possibly TRBD2 for D (6 bases). The V and J ends lost 0 bases and 2 bases respectively, with 10 bases between them. CDR1 SGHNT and CDR2 YENEEA come from the germline V gene. CDR3 size: 16 residues. CDR3: CASSLELGGNTGELFF. The CDR3 DNA follows: TGTGCCAGCAGCTTAGAACTGGGGGGTAACACCGGGGAGCTGTTTTTT.

This clonotype showed up many times. The V gene is TRBV12-3 or TRBV12-4, the J gene TRBJ2-1; 8 bases match TRBD2. The CDR3 totals 15 residues. V shed 6 bases and J 7 bases; nucleotides not matched to a gene: 11. In nucleotides, the CDR3 is TGTGCCAGCAGCCTCCCGGGACTAGGGTCGAATGAGCAGTTCTTC. It translates to CASSLPGLGSNEQFF.

A few counts support this clonotype. This sequence joins TRBV7-2 and TRBJ2-1, with 10 bases lining up with TRBD2. CDR3 size: 12 residues. V lost 4 bases, J lost 11 bases, and 2 bases stayed unmatched. Germline lookup yields CDR1 SGHTA and CDR2 FQGNSA. The CDR3: CASSYSGRKQFF. The CDR3 DNA reads TGTGCCAGCAGCTATAGCGGGAGGAAGCAGTTCTTC. Filled out from reference TRBV7-2 and TRBJ2-1, the complete variable domain reads GAGVSQSPSNKVTEKGKDVELRCDPISGHTALYWYRQSLGQGLEFLIYFQGNSAPDKSGLPSDRFSAERTGGSVSTLTIQRTQQEDSAVYLCASSYSGRKQFFGPGTRLTVL.

The J gene is TRBJ1-4, the V gene TRBV28, with 8 nucleotides matching TRBD1. The V gene's germline CDR1 is MDHEN and CDR2 SYDVKM. This CDR3 has 18 residues. The J segment lost 4 bases and the V segment lost 7 bases, leaving 17 bases of the junction unmatched. CDR3 loop: CASKVVALQGGFNEKLFF. The CDR3 DNA is TGTGCCAGCAAGGTTGTGGCCTTACAGGGGGGCTTTAATGAAAAACTGTTTTTT.

The chain couples TRBV20-1 to TRBJ2-5; maybe TRBD2 (7 bases). Germline loops: CDR1 DFQATT, CDR2 SNEGSKA (reference sequence). The CDR3 has 13 residues. V was shortened by 3 bases and J by 2 bases, with 10 bases between the two germline ends. DNA of the CDR3: TGCAGTGCTAGTAAGGGGGGGCAAGAGACCCAGTACTTC. Encoded protein: CSASKGGQETQYF.

The J gene is TRBJ2-3, the V gene TRBV6-1; D might be TRBD1 or TRBD2, each matching 5 bases. CDR1 and CDR2 from the germline V gene are MNHNS and SASEGT. The CDR3 has 15 residues. V lost 4 bases and J lost 0, with 11 bases in between. The CDR3 region has the DNA TGTGCCAGCAGTGTTCTATGGGGGAGCACAGATACGCAGTATTTT. Translated: CASSVLWGSTDTQYF.

This clonotype was observed at least ten times. The genes are TRBV29-1 and TRBJ2-3; no reliable D call. The CDR3 has 13 residues. From germline, CDR1 is SQVTM and CDR2 ANQGSEA. V lost 0 bases, J lost 2 bases, and 6 bases lay in between. CDR3 sequence (DNA): TGCAGCGTTGAAGAGCAAGACACAGATACGCAGTATTTT. Translation: CSVEEQDTDTQYF.

In its sample, this clonotype was seen many times. The CDR3 DNA reads as TGTGCCAGCAGTTTAGTCTTTGGACCCATCGGGACAGGCCTTTCATCTTGGAATCAGCCCCAGCATTTT. Its protein is CASSLVFGPIGTGLSSWNQPQHF. The chain combines TRBV12-3 or TRBV12-4 with TRBJ1-5; 8 bases line up with TRBD1. The CDR3 has 23 amino acids. The ends lost 1 base at V and 4 bases at J; junction bases unmatched: 27.

The rearrangement links TRBV6-5 to TRBJ1-1, with 9 bases lining up with TRBD1. Germline trimming cut 5 bases from V and 2 bases from J; bases unmatched to any gene: 15. Germline-derived CDR1 and CDR2 are MNHEY and SVGAGI. The CDR3 totals 18 residues. The CDR3 nucleotides read TGTGCCAGCAGTACCTTTTTTGACAGGGGGTATCGTAACACTGAAGCTTTCTTT. It yields the protein CASSTFFDRGYRNTEAFF.

This clonotype showed up many times. This rearrangement joins TRBV5-1 to TRBJ2-5; D gene uncertain. This CDR3 comprises 14 residues. Germline V gene data show CDR1 as SGHRS and CDR2 as YFSETQ. V lost 0 bases and J lost 1, with 7 bases in between. In DNA, the CDR3 is TGCGCCAGCAGCTTGGTCGGGCCCCAAGAGACCCAGTACTTC. It is translated as CASSLVGPQETQYF. Full variable domain (remainder filled in from reference TRBV5-1 and TRBJ2-5): KAGVTQTPRYLIKTRGQQVTLSCSPISGHRSVSWYQQTPGQGLQFLFEYFSETQRNKGNFPGRFSGRQFSNSRSEMNVSTLELGDSALYLCASSLVGPQETQYFGPGTRLLVL.

The chain links TRBV6-4 to TRBJ2-3; TRBD2 aligns across 8 bases. The CDR3 totals 15 residues. J lost 1 base, V lost 4 bases, and 4 bases had no gene match. Per germline, CDR1 MRHNA and CDR2 SNTAGT. CDR3 nucleotides: TGTGCCAGCAGTGTGTCGGGGGGGGGCACAGATACGCAGTATTTT. Residues: CASSVSGGGTDTQYF.

This clonotype showed up just a few times. The V call is TRBV28, the J call TRBJ2-7; maybe TRBD1 (5 bases). CDR3 length: 14 residues. Looked up from germline, CDR1 is MDHEN and CDR2 is SYDVKM. Between the trimmed V and J ends, which lost 5 bases and 1 base, there was a span of 12 bases. CDR3 nucleotides: TGTGCCAGCAGTCGATCCCAGGGATCCTACGAGCAGTACTTC. It codes for CASSRSQGSYEQYF. The full variable domain, its missing parts supplied by reference TRBV28 and TRBJ2-7, is DVKVTQSSRYLVKRTGEKVFLECVQDMDHENMFWYRQDPGLGLRLIYFSYDVKMKEKGDIPEGYSVSREKKERFSLILESASTNQTSMYLCASSRSQGSYEQYFGPGTRLTVT.

This chain joins TRBV7-2 and TRBJ2-1; D may be TRBD1 (6 bases). Trimming took off 7 bases at V and 2 bases at J, with 18 bases between the two ends. The CDR3 is made up of 16 amino acids. Germline V CDR1 and CDR2: SGHTA, FQGNSA. As DNA, the CDR3 is TGTGCCAGCAACAACGTAGGGACACGGACCTACAATGAGCAGTTCTTC. As protein: CASNNVGTRTYNEQFF. The full variable domain, completed using reference TRBV7-2 and TRBJ2-1, is GAGVSQSPSNKVTEKGKDVELRCDPISGHTALYWYRQSLGQGLEFLIYFQGNSAPDKSGLPSDRFSAERTGGSVSTLTIQRTQQEDSAVYLCASNNVGTRTYNEQFFGPGTRLTVL.

As concerns this clonotype: It may be a read error: a sequence one base away is much more abundant. CDR3 amino acids: CASSLIGTGSGELFF. Written as DNA, the CDR3 is TGTGCCAGCAGTTTAATAGGGACAGGGTCCGGGGAGCTGTTTTTT. V usage is TRBV12-3 or TRBV12-4 and J usage is TRBJ2-2; 9 bases fit TRBD1. The V gene end was trimmed by 2 bases and the J gene end by 6 bases; junction bases not matched to a gene: 4. The CDR3 sequence is 15 residues long.

This clonotype has at least ten counts. The chain carries TRBV28 and TRBJ1-2, with 12 bases identical to TRBD1. Germline CDR1 MDHEN, CDR2 SYDVKM. There are 15 residues in the CDR3. J lost 5 bases, V lost 4 bases, and 5 bases had no gene match. As DNA, the CDR3 is TGTGCCAGCAGTTCCGGGACAGGGGGCCGGTATGGCTACACCTTC. Amino acids: CASSSGTGGRYGYTF.

This clonotype has just a few counts. The rearrangement uses TRBV28 and TRBJ2-1; 9 bases are shared with TRBD2. Trimming cost V 3 bases and J 7 bases; bases outside gene matches: 10. The CDR3 runs 16 residues. The V gene's germline CDR1 is MDHEN and CDR2 SYDVKM. The CDR3 DNA is TGTGCCAGCAGTTTGAGGACTAGCGTTTCTGGAAATGAGCAGTTCTTC. Its protein product is CASSLRTSVSGNEQFF.

This clonotype was observed a few times. The gene calls are TRBV5-1 and TRBJ2-5, with 9 positions matching TRBD2. The length of the CDR3 is 14 residues. Unmatched junction bases numbered 5, after V lost 3 bases and J lost 5 bases. Germline V gene sequence: CDR1 SGHRS, CDR2 YFSETQ. The CDR3: CASSSGLAWETQYF. The CDR3 DNA reads as TGCGCCAGCAGCTCGGGACTAGCATGGGAGACCCAGTACTTC. Full variable domain (remainder filled in from reference TRBV5-1 and TRBJ2-5): KAGVTQTPRYLIKTRGQQVTLSCSPISGHRSVSWYQQTPGQGLQFLFEYFSETQRNKGNFPGRFSGRQFSNSRSEMNVSTLELGDSALYLCASSSGLAWETQYFGPGTRLLVL.

In this sample, this clonotype turned up many times. The J gene is TRBJ1-3, the V gene TRBV12-3 or TRBV12-4; D gene uncertain. The CDR3 spans 17 residues. The V and J ends lost 1 base and 0 bases respectively, with 13 bases between them. The CDR3 DNA reads as TGTGCCAGCAGTTTAGGAACAGTCCGCCACTCTGGAAACACCATATATTTT. Its translation: CASSLGTVRHSGNTIYF.

J is TRBJ1-1 and V is TRBV6-2 or TRBV6-3; possible D gene TRBD1, 5 bases. There are 14 residues in the CDR3. Trimming left V 4 bases short and J 3 bases short, with 12 bases between. The V gene's germline CDR1 is MNHEY and CDR2 SVGEGT. CDR3 nucleotide sequence: TGTGCCAGCAGTTTCCACAGGACCTACACTGAAGCTTTCTTT. Amino acid sequence: CASSFHRTYTEAFF.

DNA for the CDR3: TGTGCCAGCCGACTTTCGGACGGACCAAACTATGGCTACACCTTC. Amino acids: CASRLSDGPNYGYTF. The chain couples TRBV28 to TRBJ1-2; D gene ambiguous. Germline CDR1 is MDHEN and CDR2 is SYDVKM. Trimming stripped 8 bases from V and 2 bases from J, with 18 bases between. The CDR3 runs to 15 residues.

This clonotype was observed a few times. The V gene is TRBV30, the J gene TRBJ2-3; 7 nucleotides match TRBD2. This CDR3 comprises 16 residues. Germline V lookup: CDR1 GTSNPN, CDR2 SVGIG (reference sequence). With V trimmed by 0 bases and J by 1 base, 7 bases remained unmatched. CDR3 sequence reads: CAWSVLRGGGTDTQYF. The CDR3, as DNA: TGTGCCTGGAGTGTACTCCGGGGAGGGGGCACAGATACGCAGTATTTT.

This clonotype was counted a few times. The chain joins TRBV27 to TRBJ1-6; 9 bases are shared with TRBD1. CDR3 size: 15 residues. Germline V CDR1 and CDR2: MNHEY, SMNVEV (reference sequence). With V trimmed by 5 bases and J by 8 bases, 7 bases remained unmatched. The CDR3, as DNA: TGTGCCAGCAGTCTCAGGACAGGGGCTCATTCACCCCTCCACTTT. Protein: CASSLRTGAHSPLHF.

This clonotype was seen at least ten times. The gene calls are TRBV12-3 or TRBV12-4 and TRBJ2-7; 7 bases are shared with TRBD2. There are 14 residues in the CDR3. The V gene end was trimmed by 7 bases and the J gene end by 2 bases; junction bases not matched to a gene: 8. CDR3 residues: CASNVAGLTYEQYF. DNA of the CDR3: TGTGCCAGCAATGTAGCGGGCCTGACCTACGAGCAGTACTTC.

This clonotype appeared many times. The rearrangement joins TRBV5-1 to TRBJ2-2; D tentatively fits TRBD1 or TRBD2 (6 bases each). The CDR3 is 15 amino acids. Germline V gives CDR1 SGHRS, CDR2 YFSETQ. The ends were cut back, 1 base at V and 3 bases at J, with 10 bases in the middle. The DNA of the CDR3 is TGCGCCAGCAGCTTGTTCGGGGGCGACACCGGGGAGCTGTTTTTT. This gives the protein CASSLFGGDTGELFF.

This clonotype was observed at least ten times. The chain joins TRBV5-1 to TRBJ2-7, with D perhaps TRBD2 (6 bases). The V and J ends lost 1 base and 4 bases respectively, with 12 bases between them. Germline lookup yields CDR1 SGHRS and CDR2 YFSETQ. The CDR3 contains 14 residues. The DNA of the CDR3 is TGCGCCAGCAGCTTGTCAGCAGGGAGGTACGAGCAGTACTTC. It is translated as CASSLSAGRYEQYF.